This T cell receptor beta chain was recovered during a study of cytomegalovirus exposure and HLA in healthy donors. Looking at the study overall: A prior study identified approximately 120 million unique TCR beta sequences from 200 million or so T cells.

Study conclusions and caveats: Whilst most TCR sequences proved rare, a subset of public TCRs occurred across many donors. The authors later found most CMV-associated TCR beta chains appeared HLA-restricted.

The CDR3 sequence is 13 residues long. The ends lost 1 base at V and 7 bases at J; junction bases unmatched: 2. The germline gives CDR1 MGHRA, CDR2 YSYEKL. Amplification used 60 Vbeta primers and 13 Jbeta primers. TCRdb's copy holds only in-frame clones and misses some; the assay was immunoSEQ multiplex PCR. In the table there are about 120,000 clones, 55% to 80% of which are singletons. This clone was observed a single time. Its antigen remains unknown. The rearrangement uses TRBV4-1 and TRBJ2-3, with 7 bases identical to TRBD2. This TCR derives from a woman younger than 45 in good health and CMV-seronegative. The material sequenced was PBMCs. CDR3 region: CASSQGEGNTQYF. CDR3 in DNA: TGCGCCAGCAGCCAAGGGGAGGGGAATACGCAGTATTTT.